The clone carrying this TCR beta chain showed up just once. Germline CDR1 reads GTSNPN; CDR2 reads SVGIG (reference sequence). The CDR3 extends over 15 amino acids. The germline V and J ends were trimmed by 3 bases and 0 bases, with 9 bases remaining between them. The entry originates in a study of blood T cell repertoires in COVID-19. The wider study: Both acute and convalescent COVID-19 samples were obtained from the United States, Italy and Spain. Sample material is recorded as cDNA or gDNA derived from T cells, B-cell-depleted T cells, or PBMCs.

Authors' processing steps: Scientists estimated how many nucleated cells there were by amplifying reference gene primers. This table comes from immunoSEQ multiplex PCR, and its TCRdb copy is limited to in-frame clones, with some not included. That table furnishes V, J and clone size, whereas the DNA furnished D and trimming. Of fewer than 45,000 clones listed, over 80% are singletons. The receptor was isolated from a woman aged 25 to 45 in a cohort sampled during active COVID-19. J is TRBJ1-6 and V is TRBV30, with unresolved D. The sequencing sample was made of peripheral blood. DNA for the CDR3: TGTGCCTGGAGGGTCATGAGCTCCTATAATTCACCCCTCCACTTT. Protein sequence: CAWRVMSSYNSPLHF. Looking up the rest from reference TRBV30 and TRBJ1-6 gives the full variable domain: SQTIHQWPATLVQPVGSPLSLECTVEGTSNPNLYWYRQAAGRGLQLLFYSVGIGQISSEVPQNLSASRPQDRQFILSSKKLLLSDSGFYLCAWRVMSSYNSPLHFGNGTRLTVT.